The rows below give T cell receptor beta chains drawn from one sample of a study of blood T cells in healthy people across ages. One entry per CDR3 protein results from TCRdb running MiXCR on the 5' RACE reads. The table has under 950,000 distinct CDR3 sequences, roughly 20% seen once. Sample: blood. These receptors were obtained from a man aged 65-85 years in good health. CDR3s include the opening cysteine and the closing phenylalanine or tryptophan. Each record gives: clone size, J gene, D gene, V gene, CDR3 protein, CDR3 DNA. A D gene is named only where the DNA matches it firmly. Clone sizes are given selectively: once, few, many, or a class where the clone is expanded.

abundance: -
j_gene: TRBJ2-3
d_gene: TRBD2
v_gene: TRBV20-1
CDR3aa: CSATAGGVDTQYF
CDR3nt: TGCAGTGCTACAGCGGGGGGGGTGGATACGCAGTATTTT

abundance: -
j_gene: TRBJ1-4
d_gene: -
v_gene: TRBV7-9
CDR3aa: CASSLGGGPNEKLFF
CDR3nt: TGTGCCAGCAGCTTAGGAGGGGGACCAAATGAAAAACTGTTTTTT

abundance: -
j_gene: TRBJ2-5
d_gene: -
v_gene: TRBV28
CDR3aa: CASSSQQGQYGTQYF
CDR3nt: TGTGCCAGCAGTTCCCAACAGGGTCAATACGGGACCCAGTACTTC

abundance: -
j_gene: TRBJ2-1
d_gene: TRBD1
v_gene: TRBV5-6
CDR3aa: CASSFSRGHYNEQFF
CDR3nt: TGTGCCAGCAGCTTCTCCAGGGGGCACTACAATGAGCAGTTCTTC

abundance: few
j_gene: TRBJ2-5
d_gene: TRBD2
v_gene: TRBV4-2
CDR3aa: CASSRNARGGLQETQYF
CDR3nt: TGTGCCAGCAGCCGAAACGCTCGCGGGGGGCTTCAAGAGACCCAGTACTTC

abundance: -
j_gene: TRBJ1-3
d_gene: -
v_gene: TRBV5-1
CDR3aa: CASSQLTGSGNTIYF
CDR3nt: TGCGCCAGCAGCCAGCTGACAGGCTCTGGAAACACCATATATTTT

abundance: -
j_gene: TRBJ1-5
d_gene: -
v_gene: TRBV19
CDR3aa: CASSITSGNGQPQHF
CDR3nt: TGTGCCAGTAGTATAACATCGGGTAACGGTCAGCCCCAGCATTTT

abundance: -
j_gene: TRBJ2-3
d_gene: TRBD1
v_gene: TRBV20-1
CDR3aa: CSAHPGQGATDTQYF
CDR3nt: TGCAGTGCCCATCCGGGACAGGGGGCAACAGATACGCAGTATTTT

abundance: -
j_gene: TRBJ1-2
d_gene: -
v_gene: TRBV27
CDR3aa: CASSSLGLGYTF
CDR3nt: TGTGCCAGCAGTTCTTTGGGGCTAGGCTACACCTTC

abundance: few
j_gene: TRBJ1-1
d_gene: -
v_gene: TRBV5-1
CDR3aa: CASSLADNFRDEAFF
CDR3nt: TGCGCCAGCAGCTTGGCCGACAATTTTAGGGATGAAGCTTTCTTT

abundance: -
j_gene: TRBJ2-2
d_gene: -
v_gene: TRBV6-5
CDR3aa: CASSYVGYTGELFF
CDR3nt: TGTGCCAGCAGTTACGTAGGATACACCGGGGAGCTGTTTTTT

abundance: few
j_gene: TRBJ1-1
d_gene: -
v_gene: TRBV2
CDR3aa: CAGRGSEAFF
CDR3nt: TGTGCCGGAAGGGGGTCTGAAGCTTTCTTT

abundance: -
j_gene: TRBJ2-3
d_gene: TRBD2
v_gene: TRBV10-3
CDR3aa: CATTSGGATDTQYF
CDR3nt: TGTGCGACCACTAGCGGGGGGGCCACAGATACGCAGTATTTT

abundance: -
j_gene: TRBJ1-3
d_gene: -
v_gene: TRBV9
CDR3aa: CASSVNLLSGNTIYF
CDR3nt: TGTGCCAGCAGCGTCAACCTACTCTCTGGAAACACCATATATTTT

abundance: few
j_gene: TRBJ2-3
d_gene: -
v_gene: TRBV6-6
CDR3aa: CASSPPRAGLSNTQYF
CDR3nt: TGTGCCAGCAGCCCCCCCCGAGCGGGCCTTAGCAATACGCAGTATTTT

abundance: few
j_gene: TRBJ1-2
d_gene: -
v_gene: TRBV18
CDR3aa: CASSPPQGRGYTF
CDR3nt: TGTGCCAGCTCACCACCCCAGGGTAGGGGCTACACCTTC

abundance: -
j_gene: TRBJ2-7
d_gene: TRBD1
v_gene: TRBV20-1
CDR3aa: CSAWTGLYEQYF
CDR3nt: TGCAGTGCGTGGACAGGGCTCTACGAGCAGTACTTC

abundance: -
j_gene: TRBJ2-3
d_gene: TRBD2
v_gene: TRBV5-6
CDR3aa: CASSFRTSGRVDTQYF
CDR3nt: TGTGCCAGCAGCTTTCGGACTAGCGGGAGGGTAGATACGCAGTATTTT

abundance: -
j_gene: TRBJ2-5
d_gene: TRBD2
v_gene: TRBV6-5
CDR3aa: CASSSGLAVYQETQYF
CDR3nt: TGTGCCAGCAGTTCGGGACTAGCGGTATACCAAGAGACCCAGTACTTC

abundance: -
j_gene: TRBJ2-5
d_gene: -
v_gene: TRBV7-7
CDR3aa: CASSQIQGPQETQYF
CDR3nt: TGTGCCAGCAGCCAAATACAGGGCCCCCAAGAGACCCAGTACTTC

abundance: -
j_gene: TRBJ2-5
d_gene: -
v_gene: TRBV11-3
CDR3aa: CASSPTRDGTQYF
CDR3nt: TGTGCCAGCAGCCCCACCAGGGACGGGACCCAGTACTTC

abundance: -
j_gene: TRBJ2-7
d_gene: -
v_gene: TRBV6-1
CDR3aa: CASSQEGHSSYEQYF
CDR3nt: TGTGCCAGCAGTCAAGAGGGACACAGCTCCTACGAGCAGTACTTC

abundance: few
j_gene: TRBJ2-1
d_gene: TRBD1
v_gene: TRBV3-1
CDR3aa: CASSLWTGYNEQFF
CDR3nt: TGTGCCAGCAGCCTGTGGACAGGGTACAATGAGCAGTTCTTC

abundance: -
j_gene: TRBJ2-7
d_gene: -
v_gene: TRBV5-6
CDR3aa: CASSYNLYEQYF
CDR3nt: TGTGCCAGCAGCTACAACCTCTACGAGCAGTACTTC

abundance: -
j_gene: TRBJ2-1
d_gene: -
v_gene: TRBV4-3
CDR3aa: CASSQDPGQWGEQFF
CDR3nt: TGCGCCAGCAGCCAAGACCCGGGACAATGGGGTGAGCAGTTCTTC

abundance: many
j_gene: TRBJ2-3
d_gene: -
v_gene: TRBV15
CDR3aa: CATSRGSSKGTDTQYF
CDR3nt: TGTGCCACCAGCAGAGGTTCTAGCAAAGGAACAGATACGCAGTATTTT

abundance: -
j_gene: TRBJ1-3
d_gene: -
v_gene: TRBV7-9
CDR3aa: CASSLAAGYSSGNTIYF
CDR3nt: TGTGCCAGCAGCTTAGCTGCAGGGTATAGCTCTGGAAACACCATATATTTT

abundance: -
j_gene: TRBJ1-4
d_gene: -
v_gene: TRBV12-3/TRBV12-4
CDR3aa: CASSHSGQANEKLFF
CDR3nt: TGTGCCAGCAGCCACTCCGGACAAGCTAATGAAAAACTGTTTTTT

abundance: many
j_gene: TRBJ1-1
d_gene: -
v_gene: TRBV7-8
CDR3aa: CASSQDRGAFF
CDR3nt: TGTGCCAGCAGCCAGGATCGTGGAGCTTTCTTT

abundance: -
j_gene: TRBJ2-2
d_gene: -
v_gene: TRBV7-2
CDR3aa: CASSQKGVGLNTGELFF
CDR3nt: TGTGCCAGCAGTCAAAAAGGGGTAGGGCTGAACACCGGGGAGCTGTTTTTT

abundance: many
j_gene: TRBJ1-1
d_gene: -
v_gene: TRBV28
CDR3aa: CASSSPPGSTEAFF
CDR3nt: TGTGCCAGCAGTTCTCCACCAGGTTCCACTGAAGCTTTCTTT

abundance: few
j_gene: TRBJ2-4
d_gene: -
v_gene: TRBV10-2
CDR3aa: CASKADLAKNIQYF
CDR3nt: TGCGCCAGCAAGGCAGATCTAGCCAAAAACATTCAGTACTTC

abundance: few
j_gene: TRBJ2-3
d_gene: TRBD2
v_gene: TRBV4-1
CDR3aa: CASSSGTSGARGTDTQYF
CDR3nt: TGCGCCAGCAGCTCCGGGACTAGCGGGGCGAGGGGCACAGATACGCAGTATTTT

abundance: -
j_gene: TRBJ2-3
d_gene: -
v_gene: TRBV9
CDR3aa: CASSLQLPGDTQCF
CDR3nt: TGTGCCAGCAGCCTTCAGCTCCCCGGGGATACGCAGTGTTTT

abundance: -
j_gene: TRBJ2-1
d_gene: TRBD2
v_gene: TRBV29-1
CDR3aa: CSVERGSGGAGEQFF
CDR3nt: TGCAGCGTTGAAAGAGGTAGCGGGGGGGCGGGAGAGCAGTTCTTC

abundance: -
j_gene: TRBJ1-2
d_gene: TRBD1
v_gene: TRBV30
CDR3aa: CAWSVDGTGPSGGYTF
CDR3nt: TGTGCCTGGAGTGTAGACGGGACAGGGCCAAGCGGTGGCTACACCTTC

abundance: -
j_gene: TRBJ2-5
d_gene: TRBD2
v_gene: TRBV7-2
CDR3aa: CASSHDPPSGMRETQYF
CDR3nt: TGTGCCAGCAGCCACGACCCACCCAGCGGGATGCGGGAGACCCAGTACTTC

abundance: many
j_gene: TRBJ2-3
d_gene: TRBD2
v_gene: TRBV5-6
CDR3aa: CASSLDYLAGATDTQYF
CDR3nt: TGTGCCAGCAGCTTGGATTATCTAGCGGGGGCCACAGATACGCAGTATTTT

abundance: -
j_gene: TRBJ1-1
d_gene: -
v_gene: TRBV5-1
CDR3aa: CASSFVGDMNTEAFF
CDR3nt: TGCGCCAGCAGCTTTGTGGGGGATATGAACACTGAAGCTTTCTTT

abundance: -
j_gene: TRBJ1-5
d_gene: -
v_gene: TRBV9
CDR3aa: CASSVGSLNQPQHF
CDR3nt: TGTGCCAGCAGCGTAGGTTCCCTCAATCAGCCCCAGCATTTT

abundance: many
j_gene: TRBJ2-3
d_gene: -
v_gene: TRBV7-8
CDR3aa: CASSPQVAFTDTQYF
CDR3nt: TGTGCCAGCAGCCCACAAGTGGCTTTCACAGATACGCAGTATTTT

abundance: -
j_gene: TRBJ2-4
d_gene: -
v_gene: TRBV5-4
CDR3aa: CASSLGGGPYAKNIQYF
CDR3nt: TGTGCCAGCAGCTTGGGAGGTGGCCCCTATGCCAAAAACATTCAGTACTTC

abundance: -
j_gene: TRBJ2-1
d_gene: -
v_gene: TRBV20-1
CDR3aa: CSAQLKEFWGPPYNEQFF
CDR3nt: TGCAGTGCGCAGCTGAAGGAGTTTTGGGGGCCCCCCTACAATGAGCAGTTCTTC

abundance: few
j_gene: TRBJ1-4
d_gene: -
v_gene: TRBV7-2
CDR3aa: CASSSVAANEKLFF
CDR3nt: TGTGCCAGCAGCTCGGTGGCGGCTAATGAAAAACTGTTTTTT

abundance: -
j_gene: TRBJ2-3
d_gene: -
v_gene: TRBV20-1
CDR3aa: CSARDGGRGTDTQYF
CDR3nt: TGCAGTGCTAGAGATGGGGGGCGAGGCACAGATACGCAGTATTTT

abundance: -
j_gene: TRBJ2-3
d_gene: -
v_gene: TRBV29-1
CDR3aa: CSVVRGMDTQYF
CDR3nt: TGCAGCGTTGTGCGGGGTATGGATACGCAGTATTTT

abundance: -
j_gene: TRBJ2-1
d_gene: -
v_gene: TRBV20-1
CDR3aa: CSAADLGRAYNEQFF
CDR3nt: TGCAGTGCGGCCGATTTGGGCAGGGCCTACAATGAGCAGTTCTTC

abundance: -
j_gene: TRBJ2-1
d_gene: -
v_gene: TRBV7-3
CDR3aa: CASSPNTGHGNEQFF
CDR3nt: TGTGCCAGCAGCCCTAATACGGGACATGGCAATGAGCAGTTCTTC

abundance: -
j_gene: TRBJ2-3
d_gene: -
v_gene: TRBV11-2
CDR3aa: CASSLGSRVSTDTQYF
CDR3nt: TGTGCCAGCAGCTTAGGGAGTAGGGTTAGCACAGATACGCAGTATTTT